The TCR beta chain under discussion was sequenced for a study of regulatory T cells in long-lasting Graves disease. The CDR3 sequence is 14 residues long. Germline CDR1 is SGHNT and CDR2 is YENEEA. Unmatched junction bases numbered 8, after V lost 5 bases and J lost 6 bases. With iRepertoire HTBI primers and Arm-PCR of CDR3 regions, TCR beta libraries were built. MiXCR, run by TCRdb on the multiplex PCR reads, gives a single entry per CDR3 protein. The data contain roughly 530,000 distinct CDR3 sequences, about 15% of them singletons. This clonotype was recorded once. Time point given: newly diagnosed GD, antithyroid drugs for less than 3 months. RNA isolated from PBMCs was used to make the TCR library. These data also featured in a second study, about T cells in Graves' hyperthyroidism and ophthalmopathy.

The receptor was derived from a woman aged 35 to 60 with Graves disease. This rearrangement joins TRBV11-3 to TRBJ2-7, with 9 bases matching TRBD1. The material was peripheral blood mononuclear cells (PBMCs), obtained at new diagnosis, from a patient treated with antithyroid drugs. The CDR3 DNA reads as TGTGCCAGCAGCGCCGGGACAGGGCCAGTCGAGCAGTACTTC. This sequence encodes CASSAGTGPVEQYF.